The 14 T cell receptor beta chains below were found in one sample sequenced in a study of siplizumab effects on memory and regulatory T cells. Produced via immunoSEQ multiplex PCR; TCRdb's table is partial and in-frame only. The data hold fewer than 120,000 clones, with approximately 92% observed a single time. Sequencing used CD4+ T cells sorted from blood. The receptors shown here come from a human donor in good health.

V gene TRBV10-3 combines with J gene TRBJ2-3; TRBD2 aligns across 9 bases. The CDR3 consists of 15 residues. Germline V lookup: CDR1 ENHRY, CDR2 SYGVKD. Unmatched junction bases numbered 7, after V lost 6 bases and J lost 3 bases. CDR3 DNA sequence: TGTGCCATCAGCAAGCGGGGGGAGGGGACAGATACGCAGTATTTT. The encoded protein is CAISKRGEGTDTQYF.

The rearrangement joins TRBV27 to TRBJ2-5; 10 positions match TRBD1. Germline loops: CDR1 MNHEY, CDR2 SMNVEV (reference sequence). The CDR3 length is 16 residues. The J segment lost 5 bases and the V segment lost 5 bases, leaving 11 bases of the junction unmatched. The CDR3 here is CASSRSRQGARETQYF. As DNA, the CDR3 is TGTGCCAGCAGTCGATCGCGACAGGGGGCAAGGGAGACCCAGTACTTC.

This clone came up once. The genes are TRBV9 and TRBJ2-5; no reliable D call. This CDR3 is 14 amino acids long. The V end lost 0 bases, the J end lost 5 bases, and 11 bases lay between the germline ends. CDR1 and CDR2 from the germline V gene are SGDLS and YYNGEE. This CDR3 reads CASSVERGFETQYF. The CDR3 nucleotides are TGTGCCAGCAGCGTAGAACGTGGTTTCGAGACCCAGTACTTC.

V usage is TRBV4-2 and J usage is TRBJ2-5; the match to TRBD2 covers 14 bases. Germline CDR1 is LGHNA and CDR2 is YNFKEQ. J gave up 13 bases and V 0 bases, and 13 bases lay outside the gene matches. The CDR3 sequence is 17 residues long. The DNA of the CDR3 is TGTGCCAGCAGCCAAGAAAGGGTTCAGACTAGCGGGGGGGCCTTGTACTTC. Protein product: CASSQERVQTSGGALYF.

This chain uses TRBV5-4 with TRBJ2-2; 9 bases map to TRBD1. There are 16 residues in the CDR3. The germline V gene has CDR1 SGHNT and CDR2 YYREEE (reference sequence). With 0 bases clipped from V and 2 bases from J, the junction kept 2 bases outside the gene matches. CDR3 in DNA: TGTGCCAGCAGCTTGGCGGGACAGGGTAACACCGGGGAGCTGTTTTTT. Protein: CASSLAGQGNTGELFF.

The V gene is TRBV7-2, the J gene TRBJ1-2; maybe TRBD1 (5 bases). The CDR3 is 17 amino acids. CDR1 is SGHTA, CDR2 FQGNSA, per germline. Trimming shortened V by 2 bases and J by 1 base, and 17 bases separated the two germline ends. The CDR3 sequence is CASSLSFWGRLNYGYTF. The CDR3 region has the DNA TGTGCCAGCAGCTTAAGTTTTTGGGGGAGACTTAACTATGGCTACACCTTC. Full variable domain (remainder filled in from reference TRBV7-2 and TRBJ1-2): GAGVSQSPSNKVTEKGKDVELRCDPISGHTALYWYRQSLGQGLEFLIYFQGNSAPDKSGLPSDRFSAERTGGSVSTLTIQRTQQEDSAVYLCASSLSFWGRLNYGYTFGSGTRLTVV.

J is TRBJ2-1 and V is TRBV5-5; 15 nucleotides agree with TRBD2. Germline lookup yields CDR1 SGHKS and CDR2 YYEKEE (reference sequence). This CDR3 has 17 residues. After removal of 4 bases from V and 8 bases from J, the junction contained 10 bases not matched to a gene. CDR3 DNA sequence: TGTGCCAGCAGCCCGGGACTAGCGGGGGGCCGGGTTGATGAGCAGTTCTTC. It translates to CASSPGLAGGRVDEQFF. Drawing the rest from reference TRBV5-5 and TRBJ2-1, the complete variable domain is DAGVTQSPTHLIKTRGQQVTLRCSPISGHKSVSWYQQVLGQGPQFIFQYYEKEERGRGNFPDRFSARQFPNYSSELNVNALLLGDSALYLCASSPGLAGGRVDEQFFGPGTRLTVL.

Written as DNA, the CDR3 is TGTGCCAGCAGCTCGCATCGGACAGTACAAGAGACCCAGTACTTC. It encodes CASSSHRTVQETQYF. The genes are TRBV7-8 and TRBJ2-5; D possibly corresponds to TRBD1 (6 bases). V dropped 4 bases and J dropped 2 bases, with 14 bases sitting between them. Germline CDR1 and CDR2: SGHVS and FQNEAQ. The CDR3 covers 15 residues.

The chain carries TRBV25-1 and TRBJ1-2; D remains ambiguous. The CDR3 is made up of 13 amino acids. Trimming cost V 6 bases and J 2 bases, with 10 bases left between them. Germline V gene sequence: CDR1 MGHDK, CDR2 SYGVNS. CDR3 sequence: CASSRTGNYGYTF. As DNA, the CDR3 is TGTGCCAGCAGCCGGACGGGGAACTATGGCTACACCTTC.

The V and J genes are TRBV7-2 and TRBJ2-3, with a possible D match to TRBD2 (6 bases). This CDR3 comprises 14 residues. Germline-derived CDR1 and CDR2 are SGHTA and FQGNSA. V shed 5 bases and J shed 6 bases, with 15 bases lying between them. For the CDR3, the DNA is TGTGCCAGCAGCCCCCGGGACTCCTTTGATACGCAGTATTTT. It encodes CASSPRDSFDTQYF. Full variable domain (missing parts from reference TRBV7-2 and TRBJ2-3): GAGVSQSPSNKVTEKGKDVELRCDPISGHTALYWYRQSLGQGLEFLIYFQGNSAPDKSGLPSDRFSAERTGGSVSTLTIQRTQQEDSAVYLCASSPRDSFDTQYFGPGTRLTVL.

The chain employs TRBV5-1 and TRBJ2-4; D is perhaps TRBD1 (6 bases). Germline V gene data show CDR1 as SGHRS and CDR2 as YFSETQ. This CDR3 has 16 amino acids. V lost 2 bases to trimming and J lost 7 bases, with 19 bases between them. CDR3 residues: CASSFTGTTGGNIQYF. CDR3 in DNA: TGCGCCAGCAGCTTCACCGGGACAACGGGTGGCAACATTCAGTACTTC. Variable domain in full (rest from reference TRBV5-1 and TRBJ2-4): KAGVTQTPRYLIKTRGQQVTLSCSPISGHRSVSWYQQTPGQGLQFLFEYFSETQRNKGNFPGRFSGRQFSNSRSEMNVSTLELGDSALYLCASSFTGTTGGNIQYFGAGTRLSVL.

The genes are TRBV7-2 and TRBJ2-7; D unresolved. V shed 5 bases and J shed 8 bases, with 19 bases lying between them. CDR1 SGHTA and CDR2 FQGNSA come from the germline V gene. The CDR3 runs to 14 residues. DNA of the CDR3: TGTGCCAGCAGCGGGCCTCGGGTGGGTAGCCAGCAGTACTTC. It specifies CASSGPRVGSQQYF.

This clone was counted a single time. V usage is TRBV18 and J usage is TRBJ2-7; 9 bases are a match to TRBD2. This CDR3 has 15 residues. Trimming cost V 5 bases and J 0 bases; bases outside gene matches: 5. The V gene's germline CDR1 is KGHSH and CDR2 LQKENI. As DNA, the CDR3 is TGTGCCAGCTCAACTCTAGCGGGGAACTCCTACGAGCAGTACTTC. This translates into CASSTLAGNSYEQYF.

In its sample, this clone was seen a few times. The chain has TRBV18 and TRBJ2-7; the match to TRBD2 covers 10 bases. J was trimmed by 9 bases and V by 0 bases; bases with no gene match: 14. The CDR3 is made up of 17 amino acids. Germline CDR1 and CDR2: KGHSH and LQKENI. The CDR3 is CASSPPPASGGIHGQYF. The CDR3 DNA is TGTGCCAGCTCACCACCGCCGGCTAGCGGGGGCATCCACGGGCAGTACTTC. Full variable domain (rest looked up from reference TRBV18 and TRBJ2-7): NAGVMQNPRHLVRRRGQEARLRCSPMKGHSHVYWYRQLPEEGLKFMVYLQKENIIDESGMPKERFSAEFPKEGPSILRIQQVVRGDSAAYFCASSPPPASGGIHGQYFGPGTRLTVT.